The clone carrying this TCR beta chain was recorded at least ten times. These data belong to a study of CD8+CD57+ T cells in acquired aplastic anemia. The J segment lost 7 bases and the V segment lost 6 bases, leaving 12 bases of the junction unmatched. Per the germline V gene, CDR1 is DFQATT and CDR2 is SNEGSKA (reference sequence). The CDR3 is 15 amino acids. TCR beta VDJ and CDR3 were profiled, and genomic DNA was the template. In TCRdb, the reads were re-called with MiXCR into one record per CDR3 protein. The profile shows roughly 180,000 distinct CDR3 sequences, 45% to 50% of them singletons. The TCR was taken from a human donor in good health. V and J are TRBV20-1 and TRBJ2-1, with 10 nucleotides matching TRBD2. Sequenced: sorted CD4+, CD8+, or CD8+CD57+ T cells (not recorded which) from PBMCs. The CDR3 region has the DNA TGCAGTGCATCTTATCTAGCGGGAGTAAGTAATGAGCAGTTCTTC. Protein: CSASYLAGVSNEQFF.